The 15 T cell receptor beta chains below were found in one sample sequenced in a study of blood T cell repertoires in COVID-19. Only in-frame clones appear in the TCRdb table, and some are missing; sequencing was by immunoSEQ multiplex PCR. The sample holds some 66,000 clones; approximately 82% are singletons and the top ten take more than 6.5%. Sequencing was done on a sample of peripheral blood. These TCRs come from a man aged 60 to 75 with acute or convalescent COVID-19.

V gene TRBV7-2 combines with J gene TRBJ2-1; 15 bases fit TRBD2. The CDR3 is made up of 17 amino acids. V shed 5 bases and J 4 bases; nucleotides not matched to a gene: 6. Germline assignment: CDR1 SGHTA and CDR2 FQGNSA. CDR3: CASSGTSGGLGYNEQFF. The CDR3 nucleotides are TGTGCCAGCAGCGGGACTAGCGGGGGGCTAGGATACAATGAGCAGTTCTTC.

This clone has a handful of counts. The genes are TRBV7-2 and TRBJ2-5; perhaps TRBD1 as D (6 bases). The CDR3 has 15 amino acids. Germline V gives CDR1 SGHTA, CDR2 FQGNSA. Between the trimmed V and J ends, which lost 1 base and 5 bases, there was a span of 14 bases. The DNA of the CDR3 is TGTGCCAGCAGCTTAGAAATGGGGGCTAGGGAGACCCAGTACTTC. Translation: CASSLEMGARETQYF.

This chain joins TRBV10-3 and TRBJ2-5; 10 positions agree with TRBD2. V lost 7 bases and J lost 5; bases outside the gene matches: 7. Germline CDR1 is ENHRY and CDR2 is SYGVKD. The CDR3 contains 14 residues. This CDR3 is CAIKAAGGPETQYF. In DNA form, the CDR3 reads TGTGCCATCAAGGCAGCGGGGGGGCCGGAGACCCAGTACTTC.

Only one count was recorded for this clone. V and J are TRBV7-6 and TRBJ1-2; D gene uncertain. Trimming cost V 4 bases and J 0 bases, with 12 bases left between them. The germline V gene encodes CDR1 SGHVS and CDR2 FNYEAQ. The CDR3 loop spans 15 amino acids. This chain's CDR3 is CASSSTGNANYGYTF. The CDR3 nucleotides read TGTGCCAGCAGCTCAACCGGGAATGCTAACTATGGCTACACCTTC.

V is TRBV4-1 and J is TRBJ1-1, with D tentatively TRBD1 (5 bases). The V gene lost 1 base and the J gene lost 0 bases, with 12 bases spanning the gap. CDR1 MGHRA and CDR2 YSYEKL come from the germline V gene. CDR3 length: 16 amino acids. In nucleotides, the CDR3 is TGCGCCAGCAGCCAAGGGGCAGGGAACATGAACACTGAAGCTTTCTTT. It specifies CASSQGAGNMNTEAFF.

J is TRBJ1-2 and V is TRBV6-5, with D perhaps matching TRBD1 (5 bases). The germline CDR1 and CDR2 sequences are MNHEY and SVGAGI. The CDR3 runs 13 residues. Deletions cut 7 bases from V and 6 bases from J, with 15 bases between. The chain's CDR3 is CASINNRFNGYTF. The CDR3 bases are TGTGCCAGCATCAATAACAGGTTTAATGGCTACACCTTC.

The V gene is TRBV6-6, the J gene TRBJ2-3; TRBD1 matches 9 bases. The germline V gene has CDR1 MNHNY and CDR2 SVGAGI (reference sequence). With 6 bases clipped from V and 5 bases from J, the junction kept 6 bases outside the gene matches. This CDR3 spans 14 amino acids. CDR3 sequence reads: CASSTGGAGDTQYF. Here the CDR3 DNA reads TGTGCCAGCAGCACAGGGGGCGCGGGAGATACGCAGTATTTT.

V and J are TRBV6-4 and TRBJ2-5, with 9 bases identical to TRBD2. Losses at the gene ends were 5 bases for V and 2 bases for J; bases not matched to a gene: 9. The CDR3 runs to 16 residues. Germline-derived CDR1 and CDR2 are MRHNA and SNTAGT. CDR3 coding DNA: TGTGCCAGCAGTCCGGATAGCGGGGGACCTCAAGAGACCCAGTACTTC. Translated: CASSPDSGGPQETQYF.

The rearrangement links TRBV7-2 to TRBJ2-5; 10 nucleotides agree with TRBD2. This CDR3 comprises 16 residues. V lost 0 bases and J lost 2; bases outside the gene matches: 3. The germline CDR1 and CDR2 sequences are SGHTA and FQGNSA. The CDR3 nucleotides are TGTGCCAGCAGCTTAGCGGCGACTAGCGGGCAAGAGACCCAGTACTTC. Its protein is CASSLAATSGQETQYF.

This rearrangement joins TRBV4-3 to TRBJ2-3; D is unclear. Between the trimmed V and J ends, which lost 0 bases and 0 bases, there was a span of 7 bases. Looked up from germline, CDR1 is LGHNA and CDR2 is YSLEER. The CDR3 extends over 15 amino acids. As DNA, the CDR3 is TGCGCCAGCAGCCAAGAGGCAGTTAGCACAGATACGCAGTATTTT. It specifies CASSQEAVSTDTQYF.

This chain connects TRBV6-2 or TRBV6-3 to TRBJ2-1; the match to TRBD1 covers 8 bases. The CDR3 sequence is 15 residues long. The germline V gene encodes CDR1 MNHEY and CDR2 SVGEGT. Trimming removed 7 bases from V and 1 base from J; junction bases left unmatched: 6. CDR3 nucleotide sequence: TGTGCCAGCACCCCAGGGGGCATTTCCTACAATGAGCAGTTCTTC. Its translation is CASTPGGISYNEQFF.

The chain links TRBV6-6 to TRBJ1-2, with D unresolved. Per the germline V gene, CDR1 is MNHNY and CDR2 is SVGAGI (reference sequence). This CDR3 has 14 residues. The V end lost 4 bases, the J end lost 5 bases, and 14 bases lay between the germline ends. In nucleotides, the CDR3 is TGTGCCAGCAGTTCTAGGCTTGGTCTTTATGGCTACACCTTC. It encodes CASSSRLGLYGYTF.

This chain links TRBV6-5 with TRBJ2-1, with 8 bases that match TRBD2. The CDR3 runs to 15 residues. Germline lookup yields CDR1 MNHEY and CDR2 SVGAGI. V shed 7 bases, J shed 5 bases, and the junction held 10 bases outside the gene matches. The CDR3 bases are TGTGCCAGCACTAGAACTAGCGGCCACAACAATGAGCAGTTCTTC. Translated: CASTRTSGHNNEQFF.

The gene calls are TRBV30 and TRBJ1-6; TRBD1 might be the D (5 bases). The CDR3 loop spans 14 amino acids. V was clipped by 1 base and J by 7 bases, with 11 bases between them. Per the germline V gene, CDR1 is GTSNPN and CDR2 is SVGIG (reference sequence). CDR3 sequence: CAWSAAGKNSPLHF. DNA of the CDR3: TGTGCCTGGAGTGCGGCAGGGAAAAATTCACCCCTCCACTTT.

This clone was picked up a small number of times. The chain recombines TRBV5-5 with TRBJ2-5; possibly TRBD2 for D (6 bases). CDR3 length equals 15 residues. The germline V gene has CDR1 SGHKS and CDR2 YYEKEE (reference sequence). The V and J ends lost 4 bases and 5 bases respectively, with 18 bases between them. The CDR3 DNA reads TGTGCCAGCAGCGCGGGGACGGAACCTGAGGAGACCCAGTACTTC. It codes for CASSAGTEPEETQYF. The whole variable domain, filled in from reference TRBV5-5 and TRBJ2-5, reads DAGVTQSPTHLIKTRGQQVTLRCSPISGHKSVSWYQQVLGQGPQFIFQYYEKEERGRGNFPDRFSARQFPNYSSELNVNALLLGDSALYLCASSAGTEPEETQYFGPGTRLLVL.